This is a list of T cell receptor beta chains from one sample in a study of Ad26.COV2.S vaccination and SARS-CoV-2 variants. TCRdb's table, derived via immunoSEQ multiplex PCR, lists solely in-frame clones and lacks some. The sample has over 90,000 clones; over 70% are singletons. This material consisted of peripheral blood, taken after recovery from COVID-19. The source of these receptors is a human donor who had recovered from COVID-19. The CDR3 runs from the conserved cysteine through the conserved F or W. The D gene is left open where the match is weak. For some rows the clone size is stated as once, few or many, or as a class when expanded; others skip it.

J gene: TRBJ2-7; clone size: NA; D gene: TRBD2; V gene: TRBV19; CDR3 DNA: TGTGCCAGTAGTATGGTGAGCGGGGGGCGTTACGAGCAGTACTTC; CDR3 protein: CASSMVSGGRYEQYF
J gene: TRBJ1-1; clone size: NA; D gene: NA; V gene: TRBV5-1; CDR3 DNA: TGCGCCAGCAGCTATACCGGGACGGGGAACACTGAAGCTTTCTTT; CDR3 protein: CASSYTGTGNTEAFF
J gene: TRBJ1-2; clone size: NA; D gene: TRBD1; V gene: TRBV20-1; CDR3 DNA: TGCAGTGCTAGTTTACAGGGGGAGGGGGGCTACACCTTC; CDR3 protein: CSASLQGEGGYTF
J gene: TRBJ2-7; clone size: NA; D gene: NA; V gene: TRBV19; CDR3 DNA: TGTGCCAGCCAGAGGAGAACCTTGTACGAGCAGTACTTC; CDR3 protein: CASQRRTLYEQYF
J gene: TRBJ2-3; clone size: NA; D gene: NA; V gene: TRBV11-2; CDR3 DNA: TGTGCCAGCAGCTTCGACAGATACACAGATACGCAGTATTTT; CDR3 protein: CASSFDRYTDTQYF
J gene: TRBJ2-1; clone size: NA; D gene: TRBD2; V gene: TRBV18; CDR3 DNA: TGTGCCAGCTCACCCCTCCGCACGGGGGGATCCTACAATGAGCAGTTCTTC; CDR3 protein: CASSPLRTGGSYNEQFF
J gene: TRBJ1-5; clone size: few; D gene: TRBD1; V gene: TRBV12-3/TRBV12-4; CDR3 DNA: TGTGCCAGCAGTCTGAACAGGGGTCAGCCCCAGCATTTT; CDR3 protein: CASSLNRGQPQHF
J gene: TRBJ1-4; clone size: NA; D gene: NA; V gene: TRBV28; CDR3 DNA: TGTGCCAGCAGTACGAACGGCGCAACTAATGAAAAACTGTTTTTT; CDR3 protein: CASSTNGATNEKLFF
J gene: TRBJ1-1; clone size: NA; D gene: NA; V gene: TRBV5-5; CDR3 DNA: TGTGCCAGCAGCTTGGGGATGAACACTGAAGCTTTCTTT; CDR3 protein: CASSLGMNTEAFF
J gene: TRBJ2-7; clone size: NA; D gene: NA; V gene: TRBV2; CDR3 DNA: TGTGCCAGCACCCGCTCCGGGACTCCGATCTACGAGCAGTACTTC; CDR3 protein: CASTRSGTPIYEQYF
J gene: TRBJ1-4; clone size: NA; D gene: TRBD1; V gene: TRBV9; CDR3 DNA: TGTGCCAGCAGCGAGGGGGACAGCGAAAAACTGTTTTTT; CDR3 protein: CASSEGDSEKLFF
J gene: TRBJ1-3; clone size: NA; D gene: TRBD1; V gene: TRBV5-6; CDR3 DNA: TGTGCCAGCAGCTTGGGGGACAGTGGAAACACCATATATTTT; CDR3 protein: CASSLGDSGNTIYF
J gene: TRBJ2-7; clone size: NA; D gene: TRBD2; V gene: TRBV19; CDR3 DNA: TGTGCCAGTAGTATAGCGGGACTAGCGGGGGACCTCTACGAGCAGTACTTC; CDR3 protein: CASSIAGLAGDLYEQYF
J gene: TRBJ1-4; clone size: NA; D gene: TRBD1; V gene: TRBV25-1; CDR3 DNA: TGTGCCAGCAGTGAATCGACAGGGGGAGAAAAACTGTTTTTT; CDR3 protein: CASSESTGGEKLFF
J gene: TRBJ1-1; clone size: NA; D gene: NA; V gene: TRBV2; CDR3 DNA: TGTGCCAGCAGTGAAGCACAAAACATGAACACTGAAGCTTTCTTT; CDR3 protein: CASSEAQNMNTEAFF
J gene: TRBJ1-2; clone size: NA; D gene: NA; V gene: TRBV3-1/TRBV3-2; CDR3 DNA: TGTGCCAGCAGCCAGAGGGACGGACCCAACTATGGCTACACCTTC; CDR3 protein: CASSQRDGPNYGYTF
J gene: TRBJ1-1; clone size: NA; D gene: NA; V gene: TRBV2; CDR3 DNA: TGTGCCAGCAGGCCAGGAGCTCCGAACACTGAAGCTTTCTTT; CDR3 protein: CASRPGAPNTEAFF
J gene: TRBJ1-4; clone size: NA; D gene: NA; V gene: TRBV5-4; CDR3 DNA: TGTGCCAGCAGCTCCTACAGGGATAAGGATGAAAAACTGTTTTTT; CDR3 protein: CASSSYRDKDEKLFF
J gene: TRBJ1-1; clone size: medium-sized; D gene: NA; V gene: TRBV7-9; CDR3 DNA: TGTGCCAGCAGCGGCCGTGGGGGGACGGGCACTGAAGCTTTCTTT; CDR3 protein: CASSGRGGTGTEAFF
J gene: TRBJ2-3; clone size: NA; D gene: NA; V gene: TRBV11-3; CDR3 DNA: TGTGCCAGCAGCTCCGACACAGATACGCAGTATTTT; CDR3 protein: CASSSDTDTQYF
J gene: TRBJ2-1; clone size: NA; D gene: TRBD1; V gene: TRBV6-5; CDR3 DNA: TGTGCCAGCAGAAGACAGGGGGGCGATGAGCAGTTCTTC; CDR3 protein: CASRRQGGDEQFF
J gene: TRBJ2-7; clone size: few; D gene: TRBD2; V gene: TRBV18; CDR3 DNA: TGTGCCAGCTCAAGGGGAACCGGGACTAGCGGTTACGAGCAGTACTTC; CDR3 protein: CASSRGTGTSGYEQYF
J gene: TRBJ2-2; clone size: NA; D gene: NA; V gene: TRBV19; CDR3 DNA: TGTGCCAGTACCGGGCACTCTACAGGCACCGGGGAGCTGTTTTTT; CDR3 protein: CASTGHSTGTGELFF